The clone carrying this TCR beta chain was picked up many times. The antigen is undetermined. The sample is drawn from a study of T cells after yellow fever vaccination. Overall study: In the case of low-cell-number fractions, SMART-Seq v4 Ultra Low Input was used for preparation. Study results and caveats: Booster sampling recovered most clones from primary vaccination (around 97% CD4, approximately 88% CD8). FACS-sorted repertoires might harbor abundant contaminating clonotypes from the bulk population.

Germline CDR1 reads DFQATT; CDR2 reads SNEGSKA (reference sequence). The CDR3 extends over 15 amino acids. Trimming left V 0 bases short and J 2 bases short, with 11 bases between. UMIs and a universal primer site were added when TCR cDNA was made by 5'RACE template switching. MiXCR was run by TCRdb on the 5' RACE reads, yielding one entry per CDR3 protein. The repertoire has a few hundred thousand distinct CDR3 sequences, 3% to 4.5% of them found once; the top ten carry 24%. This material consisted of PBMCs, taken 5 days after the yellow fever booster vaccination. This chain joins TRBV20-1 and TRBJ2-1; D is perhaps TRBD2 (6 bases). This sequence originates from a man younger than 35 who received the YFV17D yellow fever vaccine. CDR3 DNA: TGCAGTGCTAGAGATTCGGCGGGGCCCTACAATGAGCAGTTCTTC. Its protein is CSARDSAGPYNEQFF.